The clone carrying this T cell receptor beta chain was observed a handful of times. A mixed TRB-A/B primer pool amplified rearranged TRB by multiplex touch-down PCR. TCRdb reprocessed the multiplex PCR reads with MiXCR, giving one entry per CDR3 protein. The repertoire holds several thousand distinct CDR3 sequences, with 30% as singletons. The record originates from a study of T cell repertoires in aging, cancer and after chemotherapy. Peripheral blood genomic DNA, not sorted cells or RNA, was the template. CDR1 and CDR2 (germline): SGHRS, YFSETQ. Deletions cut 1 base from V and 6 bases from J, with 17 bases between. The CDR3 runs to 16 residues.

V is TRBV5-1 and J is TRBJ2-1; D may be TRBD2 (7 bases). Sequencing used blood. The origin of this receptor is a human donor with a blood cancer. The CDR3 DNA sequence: TGCGCCAGCAGCTTGTTCGGAAGGGGGGGGGTCAATGAGCAGTTCTTC. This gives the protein CASSLFGRGGVNEQFF.